Below, 14 T cell receptor beta chains from the same sample are listed, as sequenced in a study of blood T cell repertoires in COVID-19. Data came from immunoSEQ multiplex PCR; TCRdb stores just in-frame clones and leaves some out. Among fewer than 250,000 clones listed, over 75% were seen once. Specimen: peripheral blood. These receptors originate from a man aged 50-59 years with COVID-19, enrolled during active disease.

This chain joins TRBV5-1 and TRBJ2-3; 9 nucleotides match TRBD1. The CDR3 has 16 residues. V was clipped by 4 bases and J by 8 bases; unmatched bases: 14. Germline V CDR1 and CDR2: SGHRS, YFSETQ. The CDR3 DNA is TGCGCCAGCAGCCTGGACGGACAGGGGTTCCGGGGTACGCAGTATTTT. Translating gives CASSLDGQGFRGTQYF.

The chain employs TRBV27 and TRBJ2-7; 10 nucleotides agree with TRBD2. The CDR3 sequence is 13 residues long. V lost 6 bases and J lost 7; bases outside the gene matches: 6. Germline V gives CDR1 MNHEY, CDR2 SMNVEV (reference sequence). The CDR3 region is CASSPLAGVEQYF. DNA of the CDR3: TGTGCCAGCAGCCCCCTAGCGGGAGTTGAGCAGTACTTC.

As concerns this clone: A junction boundary mismatches the germline segment, possibly from a read error. V gene TRBV5-1 combines with J gene TRBJ2-3; 8 bases are a match to TRBD1. The CDR3 length is 15 residues. The V gene's germline CDR1 is SGHRS and CDR2 YFSETQ. The chain's CDR3 is CASRLDRARADTQYF. As DNA, the CDR3 is TGCGCCAGCCGCTTGGACAGGGCCCGAGCAGATACGCAGTATTTT.

This clone was observed a handful of times. The chain has TRBV24-1 and TRBJ2-1, with TRBD1 identical over 8 bases. The V gene's germline CDR1 is KGHDR and CDR2 SFDVKD. The V and J ends lost 8 bases and 8 bases, in that order; junction bases with no gene match: 13. There are 15 residues in the CDR3. For the CDR3, the DNA is TGTGCCACCAACCTGACAGGGGACGATAACGATGAGCAGTTCTTC. It specifies CATNLTGDDNDEQFF.

The chain recombines TRBV5-1 with TRBJ2-7, with TRBD2 matching over 13 bases. Per germline, CDR1 SGHRS and CDR2 YFSETQ. The CDR3 has 15 residues. V lost 4 bases and J lost 5; bases outside the gene matches: 6. The CDR3 here is CASSRTSGSQDEQYF. In nucleotides, the CDR3 is TGCGCCAGCAGCCGGACTAGCGGGAGTCAGGACGAGCAGTACTTC. The entire variable domain, with the rest obtained from reference TRBV5-1 and TRBJ2-7, is as follows: KAGVTQTPRYLIKTRGQQVTLSCSPISGHRSVSWYQQTPGQGLQFLFEYFSETQRNKGNFPGRFSGRQFSNSRSEMNVSTLELGDSALYLCASSRTSGSQDEQYFGPGTRLTVT.

The CDR3 region has the DNA TGTGCCAGCAGTTACTCCGGCGGGGACACAGATACGCAGTATTTT. Its protein product is CASSYSGGDTDTQYF. This sequence joins TRBV6-5 and TRBJ2-3, with TRBD2 as a possible D gene (6 bases). Between the trimmed V and J ends, which lost 0 bases and 2 bases, there was a span of 9 bases. The CDR3 runs to 15 residues. Germline CDR1 reads MNHEY; CDR2 reads SVGAGI.

The chain links TRBV7-8 to TRBJ1-1, with TRBD1 identical over 7 bases. CDR1 SGHVS and CDR2 FQNEAQ come from the germline V gene. This CDR3 is 15 amino acids long. Trimming at V came to 4 bases and at J to 0 bases, leaving 5 bases not matched to a gene. The CDR3 DNA follows: TGTGCCAGCAGCTCCGGGACAGTCATGAACACTGAAGCTTTCTTT. It codes for CASSSGTVMNTEAFF.

This clone showed up just a few times. The gene calls are TRBV4-2 and TRBJ2-3; possible D gene TRBD2, 6 bases. V lost 5 bases and J lost 2, with 20 bases in between. CDR1 and CDR2 from the germline V gene are LGHNA and YNFKEQ. This CDR3 contains 17 residues. The CDR3: CASSASPGLGLTDTQYF. CDR3 DNA sequence: TGTGCCAGCAGCGCAAGCCCGGGTTTGGGACTCACAGATACGCAGTATTTT.

The genes are TRBV6-4 and TRBJ1-5; no clear D. The V end was cut by 6 bases, the J end by 0 bases, with 9 bases between. The CDR3 covers 14 residues. Germline V gene sequence: CDR1 MRHNA, CDR2 SNTAGT. The CDR3 region has the DNA TGTGCCAGCAGCGTAGACTATAGCAATCAGCCCCAGCATTTT. As protein: CASSVDYSNQPQHF.

This chain joins TRBV29-1 and TRBJ1-2; tentatively, D is TRBD1 (6 bases). CDR1 SQVTM and CDR2 ANQGSEA come from the germline V gene. The V gene lost 3 bases and the J gene lost 5 bases, with 10 bases spanning the gap. The CDR3 is 12 amino acids. In nucleotides, the CDR3 is TGCAGCGTTGACGAGGACAGTTATGGCTACACCTTC. It yields the protein CSVDEDSYGYTF.

The chain has TRBV9 and TRBJ2-7; possibly TRBD1 for D (5 bases). CDR1 is SGDLS and CDR2 is YYNGEE in the germline V gene. V shed 0 bases and J shed 0 bases, with 10 bases lying between them. The CDR3 totals 15 residues. The CDR3 reads CASSVGWGDSYEQYF. The CDR3 DNA is TGTGCCAGCAGCGTAGGATGGGGCGACTCCTACGAGCAGTACTTC.

This clone was detected once. The gene calls are TRBV7-8 and TRBJ2-2; D remains unclear. Trimming pared 5 bases from V and 3 bases from J, leaving 10 bases between. The CDR3 consists of 14 residues. Germline-derived CDR1 and CDR2 are SGHVS and FQNEAQ. The CDR3: CASSRELYTGELFF. The CDR3 nucleotides read TGTGCCAGCAGCCGAGAATTATACACCGGGGAGCTGTTTTTT.

The genes are TRBV29-1 and TRBJ1-1; the D gene is possibly TRBD1 (5 bases). Trimming took 1 base from V and 3 from J, leaving 18 bases between them. Looked up from germline, CDR1 is SQVTM and CDR2 is ANQGSEA. This CDR3 is built from 16 residues. CDR3 protein: CSVEGLNTGPHTEAFF. In nucleotides, the CDR3 is TGCAGCGTTGAAGGGCTGAATACAGGTCCCCACACTGAAGCTTTCTTT.

The chain uses TRBV27 and TRBJ1-2, with TRBD1 identical over 9 bases. The CDR3 is 16 amino acids. CDR1 and CDR2 from the germline V gene are MNHEY and SMNVEV (reference sequence). V dropped 5 bases and J dropped 6; count of bases not matched to a gene: 13. CDR3 in amino acids: CASSTQPGQGIHGYTF. As DNA, the CDR3 is TGTGCCAGCAGTACACAGCCGGGACAGGGTATTCATGGCTACACCTTC.